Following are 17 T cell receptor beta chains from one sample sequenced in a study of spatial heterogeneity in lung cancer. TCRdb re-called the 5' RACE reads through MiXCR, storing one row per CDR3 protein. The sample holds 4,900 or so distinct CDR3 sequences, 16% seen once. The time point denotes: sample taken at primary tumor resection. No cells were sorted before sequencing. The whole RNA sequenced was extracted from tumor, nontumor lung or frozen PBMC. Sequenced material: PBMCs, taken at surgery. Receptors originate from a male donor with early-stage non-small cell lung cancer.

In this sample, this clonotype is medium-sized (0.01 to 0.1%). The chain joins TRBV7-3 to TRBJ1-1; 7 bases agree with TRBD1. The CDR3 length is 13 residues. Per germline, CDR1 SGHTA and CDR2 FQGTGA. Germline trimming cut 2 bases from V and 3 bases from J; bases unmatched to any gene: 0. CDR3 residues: CASSLQGDTEAFF. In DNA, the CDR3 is TGTGCCAGCAGCTTACAGGGGGACACTGAAGCTTTCTTT.

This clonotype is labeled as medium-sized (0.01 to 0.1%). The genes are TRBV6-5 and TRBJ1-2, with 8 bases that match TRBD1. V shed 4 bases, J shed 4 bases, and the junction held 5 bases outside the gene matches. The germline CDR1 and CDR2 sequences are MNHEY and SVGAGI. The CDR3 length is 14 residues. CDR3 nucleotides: TGTGCCAGCAGTTTCGGACAGGGCGGCTATGGCTACACCTTC. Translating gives CASSFGQGGYGYTF.

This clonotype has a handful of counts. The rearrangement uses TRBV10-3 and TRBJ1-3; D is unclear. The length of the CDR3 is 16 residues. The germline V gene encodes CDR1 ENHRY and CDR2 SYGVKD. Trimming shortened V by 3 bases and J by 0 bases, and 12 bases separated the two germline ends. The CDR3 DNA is TGTGCCATCAGTGACCGGGCGGGGAACTCTGGAAACACCATATATTTT. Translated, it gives CAISDRAGNSGNTIYF.

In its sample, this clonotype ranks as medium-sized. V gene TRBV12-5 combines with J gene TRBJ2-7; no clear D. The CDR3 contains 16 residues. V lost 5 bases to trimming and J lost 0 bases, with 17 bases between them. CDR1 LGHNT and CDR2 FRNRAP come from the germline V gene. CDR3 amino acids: CASGPPRTGSSYEQYF. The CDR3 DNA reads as TGTGCTAGTGGTCCCCCAAGGACGGGTAGCTCCTACGAGCAGTACTTC.

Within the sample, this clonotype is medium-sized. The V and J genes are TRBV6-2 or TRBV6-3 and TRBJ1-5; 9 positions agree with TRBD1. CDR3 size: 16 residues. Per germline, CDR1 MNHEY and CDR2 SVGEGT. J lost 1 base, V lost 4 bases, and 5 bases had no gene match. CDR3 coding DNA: TGTGCCAGCAGTTCAGACAGGGGGACGAGCAATCAGCCCCAGCATTTT. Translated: CASSSDRGTSNQPQHF.

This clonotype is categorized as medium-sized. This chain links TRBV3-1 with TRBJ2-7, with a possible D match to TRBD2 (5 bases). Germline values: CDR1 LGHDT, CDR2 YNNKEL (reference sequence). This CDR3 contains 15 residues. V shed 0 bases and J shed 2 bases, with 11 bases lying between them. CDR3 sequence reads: CASSQDPRRTYEQYF. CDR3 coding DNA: TGTGCCAGCAGCCAAGATCCGAGGAGGACCTACGAGCAGTACTTC.

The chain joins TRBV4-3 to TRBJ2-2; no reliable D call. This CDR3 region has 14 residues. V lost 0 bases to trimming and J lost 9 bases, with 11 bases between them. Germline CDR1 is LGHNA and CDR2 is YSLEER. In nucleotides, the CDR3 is TGCGCCAGCAGCCAAGACTGGGCGGCCCGGGAGCTGTTTTTT. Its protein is CASSQDWAARELFF.

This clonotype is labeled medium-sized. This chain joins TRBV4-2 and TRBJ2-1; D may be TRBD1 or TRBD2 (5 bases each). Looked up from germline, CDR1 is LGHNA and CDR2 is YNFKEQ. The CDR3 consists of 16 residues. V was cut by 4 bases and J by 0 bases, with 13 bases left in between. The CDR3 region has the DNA TGTGCCAGCAGCCCAGCGGATGGGGGCTCCTACAATGAGCAGTTCTTC. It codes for CASSPADGGSYNEQFF.

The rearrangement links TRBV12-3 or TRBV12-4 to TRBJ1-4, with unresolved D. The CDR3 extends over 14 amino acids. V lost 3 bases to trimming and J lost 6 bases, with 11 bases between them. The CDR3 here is CASSLLTRDEKLFF. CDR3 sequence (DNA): TGTGCCAGCAGTTTGCTGACACGGGATGAAAAACTGTTTTTT.

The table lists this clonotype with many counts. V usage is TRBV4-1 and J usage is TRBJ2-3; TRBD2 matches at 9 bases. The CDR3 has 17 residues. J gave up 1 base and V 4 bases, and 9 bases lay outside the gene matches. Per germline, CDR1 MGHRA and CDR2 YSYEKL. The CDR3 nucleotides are TGCGCCAGCAGCCCAAGGGGCGGGGGGGCTGGCACAGATACGCAGTATTTT. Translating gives CASSPRGGGAGTDTQYF.

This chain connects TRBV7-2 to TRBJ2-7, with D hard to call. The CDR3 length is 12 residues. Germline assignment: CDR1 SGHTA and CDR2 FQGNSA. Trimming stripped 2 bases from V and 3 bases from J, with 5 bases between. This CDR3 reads CASSLSFYEQYF. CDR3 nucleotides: TGTGCCAGCAGCTTAAGTTTCTACGAGCAGTACTTC.

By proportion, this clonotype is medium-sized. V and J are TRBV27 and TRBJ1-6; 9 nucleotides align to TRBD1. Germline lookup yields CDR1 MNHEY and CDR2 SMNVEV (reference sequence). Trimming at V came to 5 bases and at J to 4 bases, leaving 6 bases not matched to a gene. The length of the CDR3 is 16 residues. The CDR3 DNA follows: TGTGCCAGCAGTGCACAGGGGGCTAGATATAATTCACCCCTCCACTTT. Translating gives CASSAQGARYNSPLHF.

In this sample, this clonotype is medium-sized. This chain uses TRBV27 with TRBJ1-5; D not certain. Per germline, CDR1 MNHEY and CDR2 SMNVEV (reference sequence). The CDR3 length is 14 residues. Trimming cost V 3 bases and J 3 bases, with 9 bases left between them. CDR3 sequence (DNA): TGTGCCAGCAGTTTTACGGGATACAATCAGCCCCAGCATTTT. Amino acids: CASSFTGYNQPQHF.

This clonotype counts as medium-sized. CDR3 coding DNA: TGTGCCAGCAGTTTGGCCACCCGGAATGCTTTCTTT. Residues: CASSLATRNAFF. The rearrangement links TRBV28 to TRBJ1-1, with D unresolved. Trimming took off 3 bases at V and 11 bases at J, with 13 bases between the two ends. The CDR3 covers 12 residues. Germline V gives CDR1 MDHEN, CDR2 SYDVKM.

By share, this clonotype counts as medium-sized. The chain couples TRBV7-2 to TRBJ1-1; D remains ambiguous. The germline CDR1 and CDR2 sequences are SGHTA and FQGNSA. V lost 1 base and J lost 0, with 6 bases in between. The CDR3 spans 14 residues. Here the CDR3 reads CASSLVFMNTEAFF. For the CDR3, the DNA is TGTGCCAGCAGCTTAGTTTTCATGAACACTGAAGCTTTCTTT.

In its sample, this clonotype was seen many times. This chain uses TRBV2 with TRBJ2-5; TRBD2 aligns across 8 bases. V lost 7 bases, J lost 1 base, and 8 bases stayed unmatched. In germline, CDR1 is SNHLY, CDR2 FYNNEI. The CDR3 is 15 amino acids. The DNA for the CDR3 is TGTGCCAGCAACGGGCGGGGGGCGCTCCAAGAGACCCAGTACTTC. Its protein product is CASNGRGALQETQYF.

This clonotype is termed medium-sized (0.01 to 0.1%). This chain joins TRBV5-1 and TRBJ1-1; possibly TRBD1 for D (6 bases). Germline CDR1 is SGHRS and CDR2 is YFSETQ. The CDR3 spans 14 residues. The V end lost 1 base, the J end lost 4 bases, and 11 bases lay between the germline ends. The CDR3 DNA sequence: TGCGCCAGCAGCTTGACAGGGTTTGCCACTGAAGCTTTCTTT. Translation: CASSLTGFATEAFF.